This record concerns one TCR beta chain sequence. Healthy donors had no documented immune events, such as infections, while sampled. This CDR3 is built from 15 residues. The germline V and J ends were trimmed by 1 base and 2 bases, with 12 bases remaining between them. CDR1 is SEHNR and CDR2 is FQNEAQ in the germline V gene (reference sequence). Data came from immunoSEQ multiplex PCR; TCRdb stores just in-frame clones and leaves some out. The sample yields around 82,000 clones, roughly 84% seen once. These data come from a study of identifying expanded T cells in peripheral blood. The TCR was taken from a person between 18 and 69 years old in good health. J is TRBJ2-7 and V is TRBV7-9; D might be TRBD2 (5 bases). The sample consisted of blood. The CDR3 sequence: CASSLVRGLTYEQYF. CDR3 sequence (DNA): TGTGCCAGCAGCTTAGTCCGAGGGCTAACCTACGAGCAGTACTTC.